A selection of T cell receptor beta chains follows, all from one sample in a study of T-cell reconstitution after alpha-beta-depleted transplantation in children. TCRdb used MiXCR to reprocess the PCR reads, holding one entry per CDR3 protein. The table includes some 300,000 distinct CDR3 sequences, about a tenth detected once. Here the sequenced sample was PBMCs from the stem cell graft donor, taken from the stem cell graft. These receptors were collected from a human donor who donated a stem cell graft to a child with acute lymphoblastic leukemia. Both conserved end residues are part of each CDR3. A D gene is named only where the DNA matches it firmly. Not every row has a clone size; where given, it reads once, few, many or a size class.

J gene,D gene,clone size,V gene,CDR3 DNA,CDR3 protein
TRBJ1-4,-,many,TRBV7-9,TGTGCCAGCAGCTTAGCCGGGGGAACTAATGAAAAACTGTTTTTT,CASSLAGGTNEKLFF
TRBJ2-7,TRBD2,-,TRBV7-9,TGTGCCAGCAGCTTTGAAGCGGGAGGGCCTTACGAGCAGTACTTC,CASSFEAGGPYEQYF
TRBJ2-7,TRBD2,few,TRBV7-9,TGTGCCAGCAGCTTATCACGGGAGGGCCATGAGCAGTACTTC,CASSLSREGHEQYF
TRBJ2-1,TRBD2,-,TRBV7-9,TGTGCCAGCAGCACAGGACTAGGATACAATGAGCAGTTCTTC,CASSTGLGYNEQFF
TRBJ2-1,TRBD2,few,TRBV7-2,TGTGCCAGCAGCCTAGCGGGAGGGAGGGCTGAGCAGTTCTTC,CASSLAGGRAEQFF
TRBJ1-1,-,-,TRBV6-5,TGTGCCAGCAGTTCTCCGGGGACTCGGGAAGCTTTCTTT,CASSSPGTREAFF
TRBJ1-6,-,few,TRBV4-1,TGCGCCAGCAGCCAAAGGAGGGAATCACCCCTCCACTTT,CASSQRRESPLHF
TRBJ2-3,-,few,TRBV12-3/TRBV12-4,TGTGCCAGCAGTAACTCGGGGGGCACAGATACGCAGTATTTT,CASSNSGGTDTQYF
TRBJ2-1,-,many,TRBV28,TGTGCCAGCAATCGGGGATACAATGAGCAGTTCTTC,CASNRGYNEQFF
TRBJ2-7,TRBD1,few,TRBV7-9,TGTGCCAGCAGCTCCTCCGCCGGGACAGGGACGAGCTCCTACGAGCAGTACTTC,CASSSSAGTGTSSYEQYF
TRBJ1-1,TRBD1,many,TRBV29-1,TGCAGCGCAGGGGGTGGAAACACTGAAGCTTTCTTT,CSAGGGNTEAFF
TRBJ2-7,-,once,TRBV20-1,TGCAGTGCTAGAGAGATTGGCGTCTACGAGCAGTACTTC,CSAREIGVYEQYF
TRBJ2-1,-,few,TRBV7-9,TGTGCCACAATGCAGAGTAACTACTACAATGAGCAGTTCTTC,CATMQSNYYNEQFF
TRBJ2-7,TRBD2,many,TRBV5-1,TGCGCCAGCAGCTTCCAGGGAGGGGACGAGCAGTACTTC,CASSFQGGDEQYF
TRBJ1-5,TRBD1,-,TRBV7-2,TGTGCCAGCAGCTTATCAACCGGGACAGGGACCAATCAGCCCCAGCATTTT,CASSLSTGTGTNQPQHF
TRBJ2-1,TRBD2,-,TRBV19,TGTGCCAGTAGTACCGTAGCGGGAGTGGCCCCGCAGTTCTTC,CASSTVAGVAPQFF
TRBJ1-4,-,few,TRBV7-9,TGTGCCAGCAGCTTAGACTCGACAGCTAATGAAAAACTGTTTTTT,CASSLDSTANEKLFF
TRBJ1-5,-,-,TRBV12-3/TRBV12-4,TGTGCCAGCAGTTTAGCACAGGGCGATAATCAGCCCCAGCATTTT,CASSLAQGDNQPQHF
TRBJ1-4,TRBD1,few,TRBV6-5,TGTGCCAGCAGTTACTCCCGGACAGGGGGCGAAAAACTGTTTTTT,CASSYSRTGGEKLFF
TRBJ2-3,-,many,TRBV28,TGTGCCAGCAGTTTATCGGGACCCCAAACGCAGTATTTT,CASSLSGPQTQYF
TRBJ1-2,-,-,TRBV5-1,TGCGCCAGCAGCTTGGGGGACACCCTTCTTTCTAACTATGGCTACACCTTC,CASSLGDTLLSNYGYTF
TRBJ2-7,-,many,TRBV28,TGTGCCCAGCAGAAACGAGGTACGGGCGAGCAGTACTTC,CAQQKRGTGEQYF
TRBJ2-7,TRBD1,many,TRBV7-6,TGTGCCAGCAGCTGGGGACAGGGCTTGAATTACGAGCAGTACTTC,CASSWGQGLNYEQYF
TRBJ1-1,TRBD1,many,TRBV4-3,TGCGCCAGCAGCCAAGAAGGTCAGGGGGTTGAAGCTTTCTTT,CASSQEGQGVEAFF
TRBJ2-5,TRBD2,many,TRBV7-2,TGTGCTTGCAGCTTACCTAGCGGGAGAGTCAAGACCCAGTACTTC,CACSLPSGRVKTQYF
TRBJ2-3,TRBD2,-,TRBV7-2,TGTGCCAGCAGCATTACCGGGACTAGCTTTCGCACAGATACGCAGTATTTT,CASSITGTSFRTDTQYF
TRBJ2-7,-,-,TRBV14,TGTGCCAGCAGCCAAGATAAGCCCCACGAACAGGGCCACCCCCCCTACGAGCAGTACTTC,CASSQDKPHEQGHPPYEQYF
TRBJ2-5,TRBD2,-,TRBV20-1,TGCAGTGCTAGAATCGGACTAGCGGGAGTTCAAGAGACCCAGTACTTC,CSARIGLAGVQETQYF
TRBJ2-5,-,-,TRBV2,TGTGCCAGCAGGAGCGGTTTGAGGGCCCAGTACTTC,CASRSGLRAQYF
TRBJ2-2,-,few,TRBV7-9,TGTGCCACTAGGTCCAACACCGGGGAGCTGTTTTTT,CATRSNTGELFF
TRBJ2-4,-,few,TRBV5-1,TGCGCCAGCAGCTCCCTGTTGCAGGGAGACAAAAACATTCAGTACTTC,CASSSLLQGDKNIQYF
TRBJ2-7,TRBD1,few,TRBV20-1,TGCAGTGCTAGAGGTTACGGTGGGGGGACAGGCGCCCTGAGCTCCTACGAGCAGTACTTC,CSARGYGGGTGALSSYEQYF
TRBJ2-1,-,few,TRBV7-9,TGTGCCAGCAGCTTAGTAGGATGGGATGAGCAGTTCTTC,CASSLVGWDEQFF
TRBJ2-7,-,few,TRBV27,TGTGCCAGCAGTGCCCTCTCGGGGGGCCTCGGCGAGCAGTACTTC,CASSALSGGLGEQYF
TRBJ2-1,-,few,TRBV11-2,TGTGCCAGCAGCTTAGTTCCGGCCTCCGGTTACAATGAGCAGTTCTTC,CASSLVPASGYNEQFF
TRBJ1-1,TRBD1,-,TRBV5-1,TGCGCCAGCAGCTTGGCCCGGACAGGGATGACTGAAGCTTTCTTT,CASSLARTGMTEAFF
TRBJ2-7,-,-,TRBV10-3,TGTGCCATCAGTGGGACAGCCATGGGTTACGAGCAGTACTTC,CAISGTAMGYEQYF
TRBJ2-7,-,few,TRBV28,TGTGCCAGCAGGGGCCCCCACGAGCAGTACTTC,CASRGPHEQYF
TRBJ2-7,-,many,TRBV12-3/TRBV12-4,TGTGCCAGCAGTCCGACGACAGTCTCCTACGAGCAGTACTTC,CASSPTTVSYEQYF
TRBJ1-5,-,-,TRBV4-2,TGTGCCAGCAGCCCCGGGGGGTCAGGGAATCAGCCCCAGCATTTT,CASSPGGSGNQPQHF
TRBJ1-1,-,few,TRBV6-2/TRBV6-3,TGTGCCAGCAGGGTTCAGACGGGTGAAGCTTTCTTT,CASRVQTGEAFF
TRBJ1-2,-,-,TRBV9,TGTGCCAGCATGCCGGGGGCCGGCTATGGCTACACCTTC,CASMPGAGYGYTF
TRBJ2-7,-,few,TRBV27,TGTGCCAGCATGACTACCCGATACTCCTACGAGCAGTACTTC,CASMTTRYSYEQYF
TRBJ2-5,-,many,TRBV7-2,TGTGCCAGCAGCCTACAGGAAAGTACCCAGTACTTC,CASSLQESTQYF
TRBJ1-2,-,many,TRBV27,TGTGCCAGCAGTTTACTAAAAAACGATGGGGTCTATGGCTACACCTTC,CASSLLKNDGVYGYTF
TRBJ2-2,-,many,TRBV20-1,TGCAGTGCTAGAGGGGCAGGGACGAACACCGGGGAGCTGTTTTTT,CSARGAGTNTGELFF
TRBJ2-7,TRBD1,-,TRBV20-1,TGCAGTGCAATCAGCCCAGGGGGCGAGCAGTACTTC,CSAISPGGEQYF
TRBJ2-2,-,-,TRBV5-1,TGCGCCAGCAGCTTCGGGACGGTGAACACCGGGGAGCTGTTTTTT,CASSFGTVNTGELFF
TRBJ2-7,TRBD2,many,TRBV5-1,TGCGCCAGCAGCTTAGAAGGGACTAGCCCCGTCTGGGAGCAGTACTTC,CASSLEGTSPVWEQYF
TRBJ2-3,-,-,TRBV2,TGTGCCAGCAGTGAATCGCCAGGGGGGACGCAGTATTTT,CASSESPGGTQYF
TRBJ2-7,-,many,TRBV12-3/TRBV12-4,TGTGCCAGCAGTTTTGGGCGCGAGCAGTACTTC,CASSFGREQYF
TRBJ1-2,-,few,TRBV7-2,TGTGCCTTCTCCGGGGGTGAAGCTAACTATGGCTACACCTTC,CAFSGGEANYGYTF
TRBJ2-2,-,-,TRBV20-1,TGCAGTGCTAGGAGCCTGACAGGGAACACCGGGGAGCTGTTTTTT,CSARSLTGNTGELFF